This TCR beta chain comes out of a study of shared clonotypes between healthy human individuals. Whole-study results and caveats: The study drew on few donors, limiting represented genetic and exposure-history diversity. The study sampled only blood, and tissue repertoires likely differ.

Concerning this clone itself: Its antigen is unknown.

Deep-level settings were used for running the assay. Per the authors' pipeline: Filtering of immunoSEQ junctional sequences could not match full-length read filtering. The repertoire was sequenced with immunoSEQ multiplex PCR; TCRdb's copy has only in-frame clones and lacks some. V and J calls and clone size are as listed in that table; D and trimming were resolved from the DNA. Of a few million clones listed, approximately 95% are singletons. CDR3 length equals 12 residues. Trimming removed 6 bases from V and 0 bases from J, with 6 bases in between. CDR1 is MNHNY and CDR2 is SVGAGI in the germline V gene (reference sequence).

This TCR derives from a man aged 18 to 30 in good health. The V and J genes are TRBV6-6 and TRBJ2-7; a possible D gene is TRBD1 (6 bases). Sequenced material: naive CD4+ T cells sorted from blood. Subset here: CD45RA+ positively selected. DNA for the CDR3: TGTGCCAGCAGGGACAGCTCCTACGAGCAGTACTTC. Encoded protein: CASRDSSYEQYF.